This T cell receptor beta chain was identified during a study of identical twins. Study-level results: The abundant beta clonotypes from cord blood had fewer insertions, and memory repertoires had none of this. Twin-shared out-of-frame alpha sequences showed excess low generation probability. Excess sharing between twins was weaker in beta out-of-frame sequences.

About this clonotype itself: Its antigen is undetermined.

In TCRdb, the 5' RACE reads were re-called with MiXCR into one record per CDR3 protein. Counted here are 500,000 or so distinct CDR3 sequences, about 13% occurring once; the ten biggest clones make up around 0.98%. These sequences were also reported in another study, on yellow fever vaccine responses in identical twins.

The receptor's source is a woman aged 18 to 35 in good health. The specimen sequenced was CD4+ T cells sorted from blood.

The CDR3 region is CASSLLGGRAGEQFF. CDR3 bases: TGTGCCAGCAGCTTACTCGGCGGGAGGGCAGGGGAGCAGTTCTTC. This rearrangement joins TRBV11-2 to TRBJ2-1, with 9 bases lining up with TRBD2. The CDR3 length is 15 residues. The germline V gene has CDR1 SGHAT and CDR2 FQNNGV. Trimming at V came to 2 bases and at J to 10 bases, leaving 9 bases not matched to a gene.